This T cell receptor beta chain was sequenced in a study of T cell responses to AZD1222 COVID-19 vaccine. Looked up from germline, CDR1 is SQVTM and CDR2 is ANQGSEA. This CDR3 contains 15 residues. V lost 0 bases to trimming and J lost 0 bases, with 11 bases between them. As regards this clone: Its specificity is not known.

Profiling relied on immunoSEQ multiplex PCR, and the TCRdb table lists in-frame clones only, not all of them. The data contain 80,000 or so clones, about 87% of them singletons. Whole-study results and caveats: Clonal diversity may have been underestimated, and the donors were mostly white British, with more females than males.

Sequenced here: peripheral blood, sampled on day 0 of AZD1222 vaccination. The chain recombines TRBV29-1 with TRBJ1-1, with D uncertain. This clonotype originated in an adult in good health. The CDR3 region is CSVEDIPSMNTEAFF. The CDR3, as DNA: TGCAGCGTTGAAGATATACCGAGCATGAACACTGAAGCTTTCTTT.